Shown below are 32 T cell receptor beta chains from a single sample sequenced in a study of T cells in Graves' hyperthyroidism and ophthalmopathy. Researchers took RNA transcripts and amplified the TCR beta CDR3 regions from them. In the first-round RT-PCR of the TCR CDR3, the HTBI primer set was used. A single record per CDR3 protein comes from TCRdb applying MiXCR to the multiplex PCR reads. The data contain roughly 300,000 distinct CDR3 sequences, about 20% of them singletons. Sequenced material: blood. The origin of the receptors is a woman aged 50 to 60 with Graves' hyperthyroidism.

The chain carries TRBV4-2 and TRBJ2-7; tentatively, D is TRBD2 (5 bases). There are 14 residues in the CDR3. Trimming cost V 0 bases and J 5 bases, with 11 bases left between them. The germline gives CDR1 LGHNA, CDR2 YNFKEQ. The DNA of the CDR3 is TGTGCCAGCAGCCAAGATCCGGGGAGCCACGAGCAGTACTTC. The encoded protein is CASSQDPGSHEQYF.

At least ten counts were recorded for this clonotype. This sequence joins TRBV20-1 and TRBJ2-1; 9 bases line up with TRBD2. Germline lookup yields CDR1 DFQATT and CDR2 SNEGSKA (reference sequence). The CDR3 covers 15 residues. V shed 0 bases, J shed 7 bases, and the junction held 7 bases outside the gene matches. CDR3 coding DNA: TGCAGTGCTAGAGAAGGTAGCGGGAGTTTGAATGAGCAGTTCTTC. Protein sequence: CSAREGSGSLNEQFF.

This clonotype has only a few counts. This chain connects TRBV3-1 to TRBJ2-7, with 7 bases fitting TRBD1. The CDR3 spans 12 residues. The V gene end was trimmed by 4 bases and the J gene end by 6 bases; junction bases not matched to a gene: 3. CDR1 LGHDT and CDR2 YNNKEL come from the germline V gene (reference sequence). The chain's CDR3 is CASSRTGIEQYF. The CDR3 DNA reads as TGTGCCAGCAGCCGGACAGGTATCGAGCAGTACTTC.

There are many counts of this clonotype. This chain uses TRBV5-5 with TRBJ2-3; 7 bases are shared with TRBD1. This CDR3 has 14 amino acids. CDR1 is SGHKS and CDR2 is YYEKEE in the germline V gene (reference sequence). Unmatched junction bases numbered 4, after V lost 4 bases and J lost 2 bases. CDR3 sequence: CASSRGTVTDTQYF. CDR3 nucleotide sequence: TGTGCCAGCAGCCGAGGGACAGTCACAGATACGCAGTATTTT.

The J gene is TRBJ2-1, the V gene TRBV2; 9 positions agree with TRBD2. CDR3 length: 14 residues. V shed 6 bases, J shed 8 bases, and the junction held 8 bases outside the gene matches. Germline V gene sequence: CDR1 SNHLY, CDR2 FYNNEI. The CDR3 sequence is CASRGAGGLYEQFF. The CDR3 DNA is TGTGCCAGCAGGGGGGCGGGAGGGTTGTATGAGCAGTTCTTC.

The chain couples TRBV19 to TRBJ2-5, with D uncertain. Trimming pared 4 bases from V and 5 bases from J, leaving 8 bases between. This CDR3 is 12 amino acids long. Germline V CDR1 and CDR2: LNHDA, SQIVND (reference sequence). The CDR3 protein is CASSNGWETQYF. Here the CDR3 DNA reads TGTGCCAGTAGTAACGGGTGGGAGACCCAGTACTTC.

The CDR3 nucleotides read TGTGCCAGCAGTGAAGGACTAGCGGGGTACACAGATACGCAGTATTTT. Its protein is CASSEGLAGYTDTQYF. The chain is built from TRBV2 and TRBJ2-3; 11 bases agree with TRBD2. After removal of 1 base from V and 2 bases from J, the junction contained 2 bases not matched to a gene. In germline, CDR1 is SNHLY, CDR2 FYNNEI. The CDR3 loop spans 16 amino acids.

This clonotype was recorded many times. The CDR3 DNA sequence: TGTGCCAGCAGCCGTGACAGGGGGCAAAACTATGGCTACACCTTC. Its protein is CASSRDRGQNYGYTF. The chain couples TRBV3-1 to TRBJ1-2, with TRBD1 matching 10 bases. The V gene end was trimmed by 4 bases and the J gene end by 2 bases; junction bases not matched to a gene: 4. This CDR3 contains 15 residues. The germline gives CDR1 LGHDT, CDR2 YNNKEL (reference sequence).

Many counts were recorded for this clonotype. The gene calls are TRBV30 and TRBJ2-5; D gene ambiguous. CDR3 length equals 13 residues. V was pared by 1 base and J by 3 bases, with 9 bases between. Germline assignment: CDR1 GTSNPN and CDR2 SVGIG (reference sequence). The CDR3 is CAWSAGSKETQYF. In DNA form, the CDR3 reads TGTGCCTGGAGTGCCGGATCTAAAGAGACCCAGTACTTC.

This clonotype was found a few times. The V call is TRBV5-1, the J call TRBJ2-5, with a possible D match to TRBD1 (6 bases). CDR3 length equals 16 residues. Trimming took 4 bases from V and 2 from J, leaving 18 bases between them. Germline CDR1 SGHRS, CDR2 YFSETQ. CDR3 sequence: CASSQYGTPPQETQYF. CDR3 DNA: TGCGCCAGCAGCCAATACGGGACACCACCTCAAGAGACCCAGTACTTC.

Only a few counts were recorded for this clonotype. This CDR3 is CSVEDGAGGGTDTQYF. The CDR3 DNA follows: TGCAGCGTTGAAGATGGGGCGGGAGGGGGCACAGATACGCAGTATTTT. V is TRBV29-1 and J is TRBJ2-3, with TRBD2 matching 9 bases. Trimming removed 0 bases from V and 1 base from J; junction bases left unmatched: 5. This CDR3 is 16 amino acids long. CDR1 and CDR2 from the germline V gene are SQVTM and ANQGSEA.

This clonotype was seen a handful of times. The V call is TRBV6-2 or TRBV6-3, the J call TRBJ2-2, with D possibly TRBD2 on 5 matching bases. Germline-derived CDR1 and CDR2 are MNHEY and SVGEGT. This CDR3 is 15 amino acids long. Trimming pared 3 bases from V and 4 bases from J, leaving 12 bases between. CDR3 amino acids: CASSYIPRGTGELFF. The CDR3 DNA reads TGTGCCAGCAGTTATATCCCCCGGGGCACCGGGGAGCTGTTTTTT.

For this clonotype: With a much larger clone just one base away, this may be a read error. This is likely a read error, given that the CDR3 carries no conserved phenylalanine or tryptophan at its end. This rearrangement joins TRBV12-3 or TRBV12-4 to TRBJ2-1; 11 bases match TRBD2. The length of the CDR3 is 14 residues. V was clipped by 6 bases and J by 7 bases; unmatched bases: 5. This chain's CDR3 is CASRGTSGPNEQFL. The CDR3, as DNA: TGTGCCAGCAGAGGGACTAGCGGACCAAATGAGCAGTTCCTC.

The CDR3 nucleotides are TGTGCCAGCAGCCAAGATCGGACAGGGGACGGAAACACCATATATTTT. It specifies CASSQDRTGDGNTIYF. This sequence joins TRBV4-2 and TRBJ1-3; 9 bases are shared with TRBD1. Germline V gene sequence: CDR1 LGHNA, CDR2 YNFKEQ. The CDR3 is made up of 16 amino acids. The V segment lost 0 bases and the J segment 4 bases; nucleotides outside the gene matches: 4.

The rearrangement uses TRBV7-9 and TRBJ1-4; TRBD1 might be the D (5 bases). This CDR3 spans 17 amino acids. Looked up from germline, CDR1 is SEHNR and CDR2 is FQNEAQ (reference sequence). Trimming took 5 bases from V and 6 from J, leaving 22 bases between them. The CDR3 coding sequence is TGTGCCAGCAGCGCGTCGTTGCCGGGACCCGGCTATGAAAAACTGTTTTTT. This sequence encodes CASSASLPGPGYEKLFF.

This clonotype was recorded many times. The chain combines TRBV11-2 with TRBJ2-3; the D is unclear. The CDR3 is 12 amino acids. V was trimmed by 4 bases and J by 2 bases, leaving 4 bases between them. Germline CDR1 reads SGHAT; CDR2 reads FQNNGV. The DNA of the CDR3 is TGTGCCAGCAGCTCAAACACAGATACGCAGTATTTT. Protein sequence: CASSSNTDTQYF.

The rearrangement links TRBV2 to TRBJ2-7; 7 positions match TRBD1. Trimming cost V 7 bases and J 0 bases; bases outside gene matches: 6. This CDR3 has 14 amino acids. Germline CDR1 SNHLY, CDR2 FYNNEI. In DNA, the CDR3 is TGTGCCAGCATTCGGGACAGAACCTCCTACGAGCAGTACGTC. It translates to CASIRDRTSYEQYV.

This clonotype was seen many times. This chain connects TRBV11-1 to TRBJ1-1; D is perhaps TRBD1 (6 bases). The CDR3 loop spans 14 amino acids. V dropped 3 bases and J dropped 4 bases, with 12 bases sitting between them. Germline V gene data show CDR1 as SGHAT and CDR2 as FQDESV (reference sequence). CDR3 nucleotide sequence: TGTGCCAGCAGCTTCGGGGGGCTTCTCACTGAAGCTTTCTTT. Translated, it gives CASSFGGLLTEAFF.

The chain joins TRBV20-1 to TRBJ2-5; D may be TRBD2 (6 bases). The CDR3 covers 13 residues. Trimming stripped 4 bases from V and 0 bases from J, with 9 bases between. Germline V CDR1 and CDR2: DFQATT, SNEGSKA (reference sequence). For the CDR3, the DNA is TGCAGTGCTATTATAGCGGACCAAGAGACCCAGTACTTC. It codes for CSAIIADQETQYF.

This clonotype was observed many times. The gene calls are TRBV3-1 and TRBJ2-7; 7 bases align to TRBD1. J gave up 5 bases and V 0 bases, and 1 base lay outside the gene matches. CDR3 size: 13 residues. The germline gives CDR1 LGHDT, CDR2 YNNKEL (reference sequence). As DNA, the CDR3 is TGTGCCAGCAGCCAAGACGGACAGGACGAGCAGTACTTC. Its translation: CASSQDGQDEQYF.

J is TRBJ2-1 and V is TRBV7-9; 15 bases align to TRBD2. The J segment lost 6 bases and the V segment lost 0 bases, leaving 12 bases of the junction unmatched. The CDR3 is 20 amino acids. From germline, CDR1 is SEHNR and CDR2 FQNEAQ (reference sequence). As DNA, the CDR3 is TGTGCCAGCAGCTTAGCGATCGGACTAGCGGGGGGGCGGGGCCTCAATGAGCAGTTCTTC. Its translation: CASSLAIGLAGGRGLNEQFF.

This clonotype was detected once. This rearrangement joins TRBV6-2 or TRBV6-3 to TRBJ2-7; 7 nucleotides agree with TRBD2. Per germline, CDR1 MNHEY and CDR2 SVGEGT. CDR3 length: 12 residues. Here the CDR3 reads CASNVRGEEQHV. The CDR3 DNA is TGTGCCAGCAATGTCCGGGGGGAAGAGCAGCACGTC.

In this sample, this clonotype turned up a few times. V usage is TRBV12-3 or TRBV12-4 and J usage is TRBJ2-2; a weak D match, TRBD2 (6 bases). The CDR3 is 14 amino acids. The ends were cut back, 4 bases at V and 5 bases at J, with 11 bases in the middle. The CDR3 DNA follows: TGTGCCAGCAGTTATCCGGGGGTTACCGGGGAGCTGTTTTTT. Its protein is CASSYPGVTGELFF.

This clonotype was counted at least ten times. The J gene is TRBJ2-5, the V gene TRBV2; TRBD2 is a possible D gene (5 bases). The CDR3 is 12 amino acids. CDR1 is SNHLY, CDR2 FYNNEI, per germline. V was pared by 6 bases and J by 3 bases, with 8 bases between. CDR3: CASRRREETQYF. CDR3 nucleotides: TGTGCCAGCAGGCGGCGGGAAGAGACCCAGTACTTC. Full variable domain (outside the CDR3, taken from reference TRBV2 and TRBJ2-5): EPEVTQTPSHQVTQMGQEVILRCVPISNHLYFYWYRQILGQKVEFLVSFYNNEISEKSEIFDDQFSVERPDGSNFTLKIRSTKLEDSAMYFCASRRREETQYFGPGTRLLVL.

This clonotype was counted between two and nine times. The V and J genes are TRBV7-9 and TRBJ1-4; weak D call: TRBD1 (6 bases). V was cut by 0 bases and J by 7 bases, with 12 bases left in between. Germline values: CDR1 SEHNR, CDR2 FQNEAQ (reference sequence). This CDR3 comprises 15 residues. CDR3 sequence (DNA): TGTGCCAGCAGCTTAGCGGCAGGGGCGGTTGAAAAACTGTTTTTT. Translating it yields CASSLAAGAVEKLFF.

The chain is built from TRBV5-6 and TRBJ1-1; D unresolved. The CDR3 contains 14 residues. Germline CDR1 reads SGHDT; CDR2 reads YYEEEE. Trimming removed 1 base at V and 1 base at J, with 8 bases between. CDR3 nucleotide sequence: TGTGCCAGCAGCTTGCCCCTGAAGAACACTGAAGCTTTCTTT. Amino acid sequence: CASSLPLKNTEAFF. The full variable domain, rest sourced from reference TRBV5-6 and TRBJ1-1, is DAGVTQSPTHLIKTRGQQVTLRCSPKSGHDTVSWYQQALGQGPQFIFQYYEEEERQRGNFPDRFSGHQFPNYSSELNVNALLLGDSALYLCASSLPLKNTEAFFGQGTRLTVV.

This clonotype has a single count. The chain has TRBV30 and TRBJ2-2, with 11 bases that match TRBD2. Trimming at V came to 2 bases and at J to 4 bases, leaving 3 bases not matched to a gene. The CDR3 has 15 amino acids. CDR1 is GTSNPN and CDR2 is SVGIG in the germline V gene (reference sequence). The CDR3 DNA sequence: TGTGCCTGGAGTCTAGGGACTAGCGGCACCGGGGAGCTGTTTTTT. This sequence encodes CAWSLGTSGTGELFF.

This clonotype has ten or more counts. The chain carries TRBV11-1 and TRBJ1-6; a possible D gene is TRBD1 (5 bases). V lost 5 bases, J lost 10 bases, and 9 bases lay in between. Per the germline V gene, CDR1 is SGHAT and CDR2 is FQDESV (reference sequence). The CDR3 spans 12 residues. DNA of the CDR3: TGTGCCAGCAGCCAGGGAGGATCACCCCTCCACTTT. This sequence encodes CASSQGGSPLHF. Combining the CDR3 with reference TRBV11-1 and TRBJ1-6 gives the whole variable domain EAEVAQSPRYKITEKSQAVAFWCDPISGHATLYWYRQILGQGPELLVQFQDESVVDDSQLPKDRFSAERLKGVDSTLKIQPAELGDSAMYLCASSQGGSPLHFGNGTRLTVT.

This clonotype was detected many times. This chain uses TRBV7-9 with TRBJ1-1; weak D call: TRBD1 (6 bases). The V gene's germline CDR1 is SEHNR and CDR2 FQNEAQ (reference sequence). Trimming took off 3 bases at V and 3 bases at J, with 14 bases between the two ends. There are 15 residues in the CDR3. CDR3 loop: CASSFSGVDDTEAFF. CDR3 coding DNA: TGTGCCAGCAGCTTCTCAGGGGTCGACGACACTGAAGCTTTCTTT.

The chain links TRBV7-9 to TRBJ1-4; D is unresolved. Per germline, CDR1 SEHNR and CDR2 FQNEAQ (reference sequence). This CDR3 comprises 14 residues. The germline V and J ends were trimmed by 6 bases and 0 bases, with 8 bases remaining between them. In nucleotides, the CDR3 is TGTGCCAGCAGTCCAGAGGCAACTAATGAAAAACTGTTTTTT. It specifies CASSPEATNEKLFF.

The chain has TRBV12-3 or TRBV12-4 and TRBJ2-5; 7 bases are shared with TRBD1. The CDR3 sequence is 14 residues long. Losses at the gene ends were 4 bases for V and 7 bases for J; bases not matched to a gene: 9. The CDR3 sequence is CASSSTGTVGTQYF. The CDR3, as DNA: TGTGCCAGCAGTTCGACAGGGACAGTAGGGACCCAGTACTTC.

In this sample, this clonotype turned up many times. The chain recombines TRBV5-1 with TRBJ1-5; TRBD1 might be the D (6 bases). The CDR3 is 14 amino acids. Germline V CDR1 and CDR2: SGHRS, YFSETQ. Trimming removed 7 bases at V and 6 bases at J, with 17 bases between. Here the CDR3 reads CASSRGGLGQPQHF. The CDR3 DNA sequence: TGCGCCAGCTCCAGAGGGGGGCTCGGTCAGCCCCAGCATTTT.